The entry that follows covers one T cell receptor beta chain sequence. In germline, CDR1 is SGHRS, CDR2 YFSETQ. This CDR3 spans 14 amino acids. Trimming pared 0 bases from V and 5 bases from J, leaving 9 bases between. This sample is drawn from a study of neurological immune-mediated disorders. MiXCR, run by TCRdb on the 5' RACE reads, gives a single entry per CDR3 protein. The sample lists around 83,000 distinct CDR3 sequences, less than 15% occurring once. Sequencing input: PBMCs. The receptor's source is a woman between 50 and 59 years old in good health. The chain employs TRBV5-1 and TRBJ2-1; D unresolved. The CDR3 coding sequence is TGCGCCAGCAGCTTGGCGACCGTCAACAATGAGCAGTTCTTC. Encoded protein: CASSLATVNNEQFF.